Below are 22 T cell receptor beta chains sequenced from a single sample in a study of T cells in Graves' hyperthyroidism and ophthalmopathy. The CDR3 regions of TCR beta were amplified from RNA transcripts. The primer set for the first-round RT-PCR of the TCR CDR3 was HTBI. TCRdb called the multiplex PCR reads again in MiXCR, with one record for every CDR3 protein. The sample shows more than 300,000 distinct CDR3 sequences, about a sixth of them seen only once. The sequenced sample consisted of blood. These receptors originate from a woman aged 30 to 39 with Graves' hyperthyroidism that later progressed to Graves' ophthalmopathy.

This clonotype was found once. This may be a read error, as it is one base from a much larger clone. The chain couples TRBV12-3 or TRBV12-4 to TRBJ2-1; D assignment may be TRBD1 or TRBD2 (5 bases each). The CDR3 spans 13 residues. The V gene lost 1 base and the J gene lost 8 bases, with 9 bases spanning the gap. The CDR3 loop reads CASSLGGSDEQFF. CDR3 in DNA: TGTGCCAGCAGTTTAGGGGGGTCTGATGAGCAGTTCTTC.

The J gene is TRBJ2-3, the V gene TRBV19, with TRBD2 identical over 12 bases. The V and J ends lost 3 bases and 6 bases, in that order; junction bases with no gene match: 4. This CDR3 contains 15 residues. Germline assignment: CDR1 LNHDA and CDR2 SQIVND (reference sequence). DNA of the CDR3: TGTGCCAGTAGTATCACCGGGACTAGCGGGGATACGCAGTATTTT. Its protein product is CASSITGTSGDTQYF.

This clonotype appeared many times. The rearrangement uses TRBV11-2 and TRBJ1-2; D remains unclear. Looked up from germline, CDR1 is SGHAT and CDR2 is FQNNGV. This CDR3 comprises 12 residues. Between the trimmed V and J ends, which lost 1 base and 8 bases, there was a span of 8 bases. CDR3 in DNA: TGTGCCAGCAGCTTAGCGGGGAACGGCTACACCTTC. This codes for CASSLAGNGYTF.

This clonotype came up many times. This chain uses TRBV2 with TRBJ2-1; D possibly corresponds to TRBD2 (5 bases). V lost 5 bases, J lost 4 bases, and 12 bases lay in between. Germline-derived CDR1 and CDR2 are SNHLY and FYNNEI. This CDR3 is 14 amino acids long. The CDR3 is CASSPRRGYNEQFF. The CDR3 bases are TGTGCCAGCAGTCCCCGACGGGGTTACAATGAGCAGTTCTTC.

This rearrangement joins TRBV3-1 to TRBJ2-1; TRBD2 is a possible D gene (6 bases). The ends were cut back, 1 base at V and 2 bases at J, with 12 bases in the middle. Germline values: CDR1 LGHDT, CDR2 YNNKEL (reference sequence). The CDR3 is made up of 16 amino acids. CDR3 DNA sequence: TGTGCCAGCAGCCAAGGGCGACTAGAGCCCTACAATGAGCAGTTCTTC. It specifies CASSQGRLEPYNEQFF.

The CDR3 DNA is TGTGCCAGCAGCCGCGAGGGACAGGGAATTGGGTTGAACACTGAAGCTTTCTTT. Translating it yields CASSREGQGIGLNTEAFF. V gene TRBV7-9 combines with J gene TRBJ1-1; 9 positions agree with TRBD1. CDR1 is SEHNR and CDR2 is FQNEAQ in the germline V gene (reference sequence). The V and J ends lost 5 bases and 0 bases, in that order; junction bases with no gene match: 13. The CDR3 totals 18 residues.

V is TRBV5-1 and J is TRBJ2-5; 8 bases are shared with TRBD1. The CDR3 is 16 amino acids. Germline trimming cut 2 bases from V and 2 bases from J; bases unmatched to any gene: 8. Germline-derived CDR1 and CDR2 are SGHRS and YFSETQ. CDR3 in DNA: TGCGCCAGCAGCTTTGGGGGCAGGGGGCTACAAGAGACCCAGTACTTC. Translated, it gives CASSFGGRGLQETQYF. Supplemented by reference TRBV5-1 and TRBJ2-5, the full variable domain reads KAGVTQTPRYLIKTRGQQVTLSCSPISGHRSVSWYQQTPGQGLQFLFEYFSETQRNKGNFPGRFSGRQFSNSRSEMNVSTLELGDSALYLCASSFGGRGLQETQYFGPGTRLLVL.

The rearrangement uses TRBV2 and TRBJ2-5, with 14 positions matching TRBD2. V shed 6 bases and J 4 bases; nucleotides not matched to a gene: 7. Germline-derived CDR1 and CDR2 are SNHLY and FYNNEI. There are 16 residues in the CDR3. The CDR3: CASRPGLAGVGETQYF. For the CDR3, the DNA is TGTGCCAGCAGGCCGGGACTAGCGGGAGTTGGAGAGACCCAGTACTTC.

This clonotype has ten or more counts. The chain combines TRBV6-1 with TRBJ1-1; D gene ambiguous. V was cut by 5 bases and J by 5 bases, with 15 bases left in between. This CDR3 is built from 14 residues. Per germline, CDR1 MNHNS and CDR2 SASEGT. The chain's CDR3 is CASSSRPLGTEAFF. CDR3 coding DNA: TGTGCCAGCAGTTCGCGACCGCTAGGGACTGAAGCTTTCTTT.

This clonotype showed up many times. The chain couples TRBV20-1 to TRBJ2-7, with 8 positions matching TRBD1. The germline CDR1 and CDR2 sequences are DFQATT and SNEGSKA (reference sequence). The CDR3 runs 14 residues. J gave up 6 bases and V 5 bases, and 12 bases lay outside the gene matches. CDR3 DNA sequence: TGCAGTGCTCCCCTCCGGACAGGGCTCCTCGAGCAGTACTTC. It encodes CSAPLRTGLLEQYF.

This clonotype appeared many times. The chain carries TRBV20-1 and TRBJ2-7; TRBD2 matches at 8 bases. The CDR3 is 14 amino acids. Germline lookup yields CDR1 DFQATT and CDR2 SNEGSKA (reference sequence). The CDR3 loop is CSAPPGLENGEQYF. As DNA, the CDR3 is TGCAGCGCCCCCCCGGGACTAGAGAATGGCGAGCAGTACTTC.

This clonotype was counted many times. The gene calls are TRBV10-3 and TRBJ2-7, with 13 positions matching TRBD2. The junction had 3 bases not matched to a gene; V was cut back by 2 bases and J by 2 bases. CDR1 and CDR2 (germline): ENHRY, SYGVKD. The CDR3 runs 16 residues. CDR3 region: CAISETSGRGTYEQYF. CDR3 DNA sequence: TGTGCCATCAGTGAGACTAGCGGGAGGGGTACCTACGAGCAGTACTTC.

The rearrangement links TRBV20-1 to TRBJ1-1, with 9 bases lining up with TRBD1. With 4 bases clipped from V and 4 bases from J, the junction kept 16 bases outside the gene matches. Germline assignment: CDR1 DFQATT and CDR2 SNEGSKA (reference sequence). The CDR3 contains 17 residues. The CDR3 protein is CSAIQVPGQGLSTEAFF. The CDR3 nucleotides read TGCAGTGCTATCCAAGTCCCGGGACAGGGATTGAGCACTGAAGCTTTCTTT.

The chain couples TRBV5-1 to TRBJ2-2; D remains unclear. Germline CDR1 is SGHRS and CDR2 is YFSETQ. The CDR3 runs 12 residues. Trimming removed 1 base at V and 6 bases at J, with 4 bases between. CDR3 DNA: TGCGCCAGCAGCTTGTCGGCCGGGGAGCTGTTTTTT. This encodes CASSLSAGELFF.

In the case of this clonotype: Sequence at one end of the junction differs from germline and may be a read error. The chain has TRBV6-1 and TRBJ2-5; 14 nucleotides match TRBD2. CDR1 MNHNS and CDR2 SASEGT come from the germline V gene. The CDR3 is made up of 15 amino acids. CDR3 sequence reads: CASRMTSGGVETQHF. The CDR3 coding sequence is TGTGCCAGCAGGATGACTAGCGGGGGGGTAGAGACCCAGCACTTC.

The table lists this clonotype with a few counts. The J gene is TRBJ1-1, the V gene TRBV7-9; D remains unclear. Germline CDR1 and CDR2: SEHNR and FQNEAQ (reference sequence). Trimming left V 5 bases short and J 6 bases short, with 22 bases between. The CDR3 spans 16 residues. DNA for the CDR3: TGTGCCAGCAGCCTAACCCCGCCGGCACCTCGAGCTGAAGCTTTCTTT. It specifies CASSLTPPAPRAEAFF.

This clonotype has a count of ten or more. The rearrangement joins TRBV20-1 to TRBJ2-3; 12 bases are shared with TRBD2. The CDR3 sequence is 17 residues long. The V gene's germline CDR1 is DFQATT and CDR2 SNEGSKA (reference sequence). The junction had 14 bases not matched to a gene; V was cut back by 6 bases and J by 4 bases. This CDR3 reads CSAKPPGLAGGADTQYF. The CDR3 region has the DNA TGCAGTGCCAAACCTCCCGGGCTAGCGGGAGGGGCAGATACGCAGTATTTT.

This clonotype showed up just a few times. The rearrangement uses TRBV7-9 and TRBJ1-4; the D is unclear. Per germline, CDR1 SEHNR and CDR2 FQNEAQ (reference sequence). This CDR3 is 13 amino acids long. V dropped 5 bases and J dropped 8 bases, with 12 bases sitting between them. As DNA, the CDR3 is TGTGCCAGCAGCCTCCAGCATGGAGAAAAACTGTTTTTT. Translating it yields CASSLQHGEKLFF.

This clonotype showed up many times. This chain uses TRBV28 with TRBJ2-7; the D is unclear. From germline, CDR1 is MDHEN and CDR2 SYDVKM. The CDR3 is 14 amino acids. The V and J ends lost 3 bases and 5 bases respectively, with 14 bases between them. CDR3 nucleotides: TGTGCCAGCAGTTTTCCTTCCGGATTCAACGAGCAGTACTTC. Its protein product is CASSFPSGFNEQYF. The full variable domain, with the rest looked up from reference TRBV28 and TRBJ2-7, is DVKVTQSSRYLVKRTGEKVFLECVQDMDHENMFWYRQDPGLGLRLIYFSYDVKMKEKGDIPEGYSVSREKKERFSLILESASTNQTSMYLCASSFPSGFNEQYFGPGTRLTVT.

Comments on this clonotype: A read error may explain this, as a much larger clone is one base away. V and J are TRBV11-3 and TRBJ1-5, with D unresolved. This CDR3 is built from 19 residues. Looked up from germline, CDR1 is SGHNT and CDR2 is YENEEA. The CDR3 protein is CASRLDCSETHFSNQPQHF. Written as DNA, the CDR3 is TGTGCCAGCAGATTAGATTGCTCAGAAACCCATTTTAGCAATCAGCCCCAGCATTTT.

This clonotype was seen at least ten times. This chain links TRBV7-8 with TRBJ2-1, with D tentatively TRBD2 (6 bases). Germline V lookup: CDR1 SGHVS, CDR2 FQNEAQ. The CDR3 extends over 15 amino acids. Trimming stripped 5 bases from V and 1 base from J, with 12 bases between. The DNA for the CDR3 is TGTGCCAGCAGCCCCGAGGCGGGATCCTACAATGAGCAGTTCTTC. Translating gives CASSPEAGSYNEQFF.

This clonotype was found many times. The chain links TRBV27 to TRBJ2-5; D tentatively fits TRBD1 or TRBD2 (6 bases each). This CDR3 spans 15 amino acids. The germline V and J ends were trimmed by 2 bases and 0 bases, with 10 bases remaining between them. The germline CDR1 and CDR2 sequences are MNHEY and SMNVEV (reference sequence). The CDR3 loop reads CASSLIGGHQETQYF. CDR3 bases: TGTGCCAGCAGTTTAATCGGGGGCCACCAAGAGACCCAGTACTTC.